Listed below are T cell receptor beta chains from one sample, sequenced in a study of CD8+ T cells in alopecia areata. Repertoires were generated with immunoSEQ multiplex PCR, while TCRdb's copy carries only in-frame clones and drops some. The table has under 200,000 clones, less than 80% seen once. Sample: CD4+ T cells sorted from blood, taken at week 24, from a patient treated with tofacitinib. Every receptor here comes from a human donor with alopecia areata. The CDR3 runs from the conserved cysteine through the conserved F or W. Fields, in order: clone size, V gene, D gene, J gene, CDR3 DNA, CDR3 protein. The D gene is left open where the match is weak. Size values are once, few and many counts, or a class for expanded clones, and some rows have none.

abundance: few; v_gene: TRBV5-1; d_gene: -; j_gene: TRBJ2-7; CDR3nt: TGCGCCAGCAGCTTGGGACCAAGCTCCTACGAGCAGTACTTC; CDR3aa: CASSLGPSSYEQYF
abundance: -; v_gene: TRBV5-1; d_gene: TRBD2; j_gene: TRBJ2-7; CDR3nt: TGCGCCAGCAGCAATAGCGGGGGGGCCGAGCAGTACTTC; CDR3aa: CASSNSGGAEQYF
abundance: -; v_gene: TRBV6-5; d_gene: TRBD1; j_gene: TRBJ1-1; CDR3nt: TGTGCCAGCAGTTCCGACAGGGTTGCTTTCTTT; CDR3aa: CASSSDRVAFF
abundance: -; v_gene: TRBV30; d_gene: TRBD2; j_gene: TRBJ2-3; CDR3nt: TGTGCCTGGGGAGTTAGCGGGGGACGGACTACGCAGTATTTT; CDR3aa: CAWGVSGGRTTQYF
abundance: few; v_gene: TRBV4-2; d_gene: -; j_gene: TRBJ1-5; CDR3nt: TGTGCCAGCAGCCAAGAACACCTTGGGCCCCAGCATTTT; CDR3aa: CASSQEHLGPQHF
abundance: -; v_gene: TRBV10-3; d_gene: TRBD1; j_gene: TRBJ1-4; CDR3nt: TGTGCCATCAGTGGGACAGGGGGTAATGAAAAACTGTTTTTT; CDR3aa: CAISGTGGNEKLFF
abundance: few; v_gene: TRBV19; d_gene: -; j_gene: TRBJ2-4; CDR3nt: TGTGCCAGTAGCCAAGACAGACCTAGGGACATTCAGTACTTC; CDR3aa: CASSQDRPRDIQYF
abundance: -; v_gene: TRBV30; d_gene: -; j_gene: TRBJ2-5; CDR3nt: TGTGCCTGGAGTGGGTCGGGCTCAGTGACCCAGTACTTC; CDR3aa: CAWSGSGSVTQYF
abundance: few; v_gene: TRBV10-3; d_gene: TRBD1; j_gene: TRBJ2-1; CDR3nt: TGTGCCATCACCGACAGGGTTGGCCGCAATGAGCAGTTCTTC; CDR3aa: CAITDRVGRNEQFF
abundance: -; v_gene: TRBV5-1; d_gene: -; j_gene: TRBJ2-2; CDR3nt: TGCGCCAGCAGCTTAGGGAACGGGGAGCTGTTTTTT; CDR3aa: CASSLGNGELFF
abundance: -; v_gene: TRBV29-1; d_gene: -; j_gene: TRBJ2-1; CDR3nt: TGCAGCGTTGAACGATCCGCCTTGGTCCATGAGCAGTTCTTC; CDR3aa: CSVERSALVHEQFF
abundance: -; v_gene: TRBV10-3; d_gene: TRBD2; j_gene: TRBJ2-1; CDR3nt: TGTGCCATCAGTGAGTCCACGGGGGGGTACTACAATGAGCAGTTCTTC; CDR3aa: CAISESTGGYYNEQFF
abundance: -; v_gene: TRBV7-2; d_gene: -; j_gene: TRBJ1-3; CDR3nt: TGTGCCAGCAGCTTGGACCCCTTTGGAAACACCATATATTTT; CDR3aa: CASSLDPFGNTIYF
abundance: -; v_gene: TRBV29-1; d_gene: -; j_gene: TRBJ2-3; CDR3nt: TGCAGCGTTGAGTCGGGTCTCGACACAGATACGCAGTATTTT; CDR3aa: CSVESGLDTDTQYF
abundance: -; v_gene: TRBV10-3; d_gene: TRBD2; j_gene: TRBJ2-1; CDR3nt: TGTGCCATCAGTGAGTCTCTCGGGACTAGCGGGGAGTACAATGAGCAGTTCTTC; CDR3aa: CAISESLGTSGEYNEQFF
abundance: -; v_gene: TRBV6-1; d_gene: -; j_gene: TRBJ1-5; CDR3nt: TGTGCCAGCAGTCCTACAGGGCACGGTCAGCCCCAGCATTTT; CDR3aa: CASSPTGHGQPQHF
abundance: -; v_gene: TRBV5-1; d_gene: TRBD1; j_gene: TRBJ2-5; CDR3nt: TGCGCCAGCAGCCAGGGGGCGCGGGAGACCCAGTACTTC; CDR3aa: CASSQGARETQYF
abundance: once; v_gene: TRBV29-1; d_gene: TRBD2; j_gene: TRBJ2-1; CDR3nt: TGCAGCGTTGAGACCTTGAGGACTAGCGGGAGTTACAATGAGCAGTTCTTC; CDR3aa: CSVETLRTSGSYNEQFF
abundance: -; v_gene: TRBV7-9; d_gene: -; j_gene: TRBJ1-4; CDR3nt: TGTGCCAGCAGCTTACCGACAGGAGCTAATGAAAAACTGTTTTTT; CDR3aa: CASSLPTGANEKLFF